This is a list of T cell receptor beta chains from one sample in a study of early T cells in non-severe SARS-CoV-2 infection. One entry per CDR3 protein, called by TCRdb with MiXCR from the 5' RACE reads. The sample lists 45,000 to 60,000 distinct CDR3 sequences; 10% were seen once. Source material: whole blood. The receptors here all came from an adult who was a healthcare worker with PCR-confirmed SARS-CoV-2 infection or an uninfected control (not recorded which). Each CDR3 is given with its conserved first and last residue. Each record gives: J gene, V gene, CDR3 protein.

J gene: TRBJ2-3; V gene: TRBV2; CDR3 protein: CASSDYGSGTDTQYF
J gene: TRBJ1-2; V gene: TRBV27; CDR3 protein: CASSLRQGVYGYTF
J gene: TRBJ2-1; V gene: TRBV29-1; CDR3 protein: CSVRSPDASSSQFF
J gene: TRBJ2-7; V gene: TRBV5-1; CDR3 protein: CASSQGTAQQYEQYF
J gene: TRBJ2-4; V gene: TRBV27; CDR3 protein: CASSFLPGTKNIQYF
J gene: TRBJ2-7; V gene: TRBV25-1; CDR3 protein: CARRGLGGSYEQYF
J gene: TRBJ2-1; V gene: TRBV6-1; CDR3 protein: CASKYSHYNEQFF
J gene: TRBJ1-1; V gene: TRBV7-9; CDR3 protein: CASSLGRWTEAFF
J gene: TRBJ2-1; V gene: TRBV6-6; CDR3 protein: CASSTHNSGSNYEQFF
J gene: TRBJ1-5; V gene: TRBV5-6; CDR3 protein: CASTNRWGNQPQHF
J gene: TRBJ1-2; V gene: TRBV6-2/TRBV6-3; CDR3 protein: CASSYPGQGAQTYGYTF
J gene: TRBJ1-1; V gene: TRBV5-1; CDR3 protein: CASSLGTANTEAFF
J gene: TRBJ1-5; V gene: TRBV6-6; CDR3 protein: CASSYRDRGRNQPQHF
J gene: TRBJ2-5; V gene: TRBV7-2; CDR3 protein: CASSLEGPAGTQYF
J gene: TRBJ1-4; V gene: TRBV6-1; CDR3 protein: CASSETGKNEKLFF
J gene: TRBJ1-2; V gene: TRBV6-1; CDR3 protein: CASSGFGTGRSYGYTF
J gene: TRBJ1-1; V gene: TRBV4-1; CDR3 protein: CASSHARWTGDTEAFF
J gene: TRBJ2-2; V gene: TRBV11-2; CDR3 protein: CASSWWKAGARRGELFF
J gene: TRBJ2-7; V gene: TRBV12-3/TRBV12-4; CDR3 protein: CASSFTVYEQYF
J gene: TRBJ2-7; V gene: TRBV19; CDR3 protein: CASSGTSGREQYF
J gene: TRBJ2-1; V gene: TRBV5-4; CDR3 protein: CASSSLTSGSYNEQFF
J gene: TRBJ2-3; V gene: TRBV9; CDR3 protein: CASSLRDTYTDTQYF
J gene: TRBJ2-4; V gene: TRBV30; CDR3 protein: CACYRRPGENIQYF
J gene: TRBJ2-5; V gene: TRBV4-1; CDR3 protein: CASSQDGQSETQYF
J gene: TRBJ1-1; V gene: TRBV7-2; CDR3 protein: CASSRREGKAFF
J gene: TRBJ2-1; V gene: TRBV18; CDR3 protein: CASSPGLAGDHEQFF
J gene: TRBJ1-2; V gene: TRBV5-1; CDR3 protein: CASLDDGNGYTF
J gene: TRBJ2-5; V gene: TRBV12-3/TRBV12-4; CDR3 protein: CASSLYTGGETQYF
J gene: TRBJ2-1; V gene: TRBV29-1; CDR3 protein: CSALASDNEQFF
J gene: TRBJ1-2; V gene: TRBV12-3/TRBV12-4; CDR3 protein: CASSLTGTGASADGYTF
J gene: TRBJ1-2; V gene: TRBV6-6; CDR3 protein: CASRPRSGTYGYTF
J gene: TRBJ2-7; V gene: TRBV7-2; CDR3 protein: CASSPRLAQRYEQYF
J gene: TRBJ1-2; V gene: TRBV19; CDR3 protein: CASSETRTGGAYGYTF
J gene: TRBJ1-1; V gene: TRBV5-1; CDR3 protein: CASSLGWTEAFF
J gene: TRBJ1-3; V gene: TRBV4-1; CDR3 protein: CASSQRSPGSRGGNTIYF
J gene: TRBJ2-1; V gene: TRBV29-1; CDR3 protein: CSVVGTEDEFF
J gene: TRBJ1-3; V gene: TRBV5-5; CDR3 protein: CASSFLGAGGNTIYF
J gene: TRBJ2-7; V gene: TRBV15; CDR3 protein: CATSRQGANEQYF
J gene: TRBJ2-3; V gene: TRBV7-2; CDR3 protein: CASSPTGGDADTQYF
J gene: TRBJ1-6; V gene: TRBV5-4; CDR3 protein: CASSLAPGKNNSPLHF
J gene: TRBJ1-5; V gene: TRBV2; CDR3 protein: CASTILPALAGQNSNQPQHF
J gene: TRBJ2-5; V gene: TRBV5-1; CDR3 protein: CASSFLAGAFQETQYF
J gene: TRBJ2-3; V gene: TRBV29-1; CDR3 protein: CSVLPGHGPNTQYF
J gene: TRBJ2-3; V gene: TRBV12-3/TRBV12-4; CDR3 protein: CASSLDGGSTDTQYF
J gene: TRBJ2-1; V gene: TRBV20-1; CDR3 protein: CSAPEGTSRYNEQFF